This TCR beta chain was captured in a study of T cell repertoires in cytomegalovirus infection. Study-level background: It can be stated that public TCR beta signatures indicated CMV infection as well as a matching HLA type.

Findings and caveats of the study: It was HLA-C-restricted CMV-specific TCR beta clonotypes that dominated the response ex vivo.

The table lists this clonotype with a few counts. What it binds is unknown. The germline gives CDR1 SGHVS, CDR2 FNYEAQ. The CDR3 contains 19 residues. Germline trimming cut 1 base from V and 7 bases from J; bases unmatched to any gene: 17. A single record per CDR3 protein comes from TCRdb applying MiXCR to the reads. The table lists about 740,000 distinct CDR3 sequences, 35% to 45% of them singletons. V usage is TRBV7-6 and J usage is TRBJ2-1; TRBD2 matches 9 bases. The sequenced material came from PBMCs. This TCR came from a human donor in good health (CMV status not recorded). Some clones in this sample may be carry-over from other donors' samples. CDR3 region: CASSLVGKASGDWGNEQFF. CDR3 coding DNA: TGTGCCAGCAGCTTAGTCGGGAAAGCTAGCGGGGACTGGGGTAATGAGCAGTTCTTC.